This note documents a single T cell receptor beta chain sequence. Its cognate antigen is unknown. Treatment given: roughly nine-day PBMC culture with coronavirus spike peptide pools or control peptides (ViraFEST assay). The CDR3 runs to 16 residues. Germline loops: CDR1 SGHRS, CDR2 YFSETQ. V dropped 4 bases and J dropped 2 bases, with 18 bases sitting between them. The data stem from a study of vaccination and CD4 T cells after COVID-19. Sequencing of the DNA from cultured CD4+ T cells was carried out with the Oncomine TCR Beta short-read assay. TCRdb redid the calling of the PCR reads with MiXCR, one entry per CDR3 protein. The sample has 10,000 to 15,000 distinct CDR3 sequences, over 45% seen once.

The sample consisted of CD4+ T cells from blood, cultured in vitro. The rearrangement links TRBV5-1 to TRBJ1-2; no definite D call. The origin of this receptor is a human donor who had recovered from COVID-19. Here the CDR3 reads CASSLNLGGSNYGYTF. The CDR3 coding sequence is TGCGCCAGCAGCCTAAACTTGGGTGGCAGCAACTATGGCTACACCTTC.